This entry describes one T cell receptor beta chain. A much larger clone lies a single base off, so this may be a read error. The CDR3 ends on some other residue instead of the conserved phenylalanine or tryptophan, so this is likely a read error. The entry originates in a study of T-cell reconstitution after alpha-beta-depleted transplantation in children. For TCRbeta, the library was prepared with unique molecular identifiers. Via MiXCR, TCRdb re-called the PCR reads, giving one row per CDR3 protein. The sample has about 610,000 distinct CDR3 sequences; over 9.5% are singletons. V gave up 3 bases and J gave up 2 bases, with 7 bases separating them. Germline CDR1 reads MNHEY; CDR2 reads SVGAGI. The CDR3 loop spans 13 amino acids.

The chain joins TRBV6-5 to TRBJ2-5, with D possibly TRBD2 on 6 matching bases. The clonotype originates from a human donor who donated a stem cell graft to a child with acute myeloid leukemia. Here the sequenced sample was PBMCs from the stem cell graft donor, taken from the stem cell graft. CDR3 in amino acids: CASSYGGQETQYL. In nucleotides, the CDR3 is TGTGCCAGCAGTTATGGGGGGCAAGAGACCCAGTACTTG.